The entry below describes one T cell receptor (beta chain). The antigen is unknown. This sample was taken from a study of identifying expanded T cells in peripheral blood. Study findings and constraints: Approximately 1.1 clones differed between technical replicates, versus 16.4 and 19 over time. Across healthy donors, higher total template counts meant significantly greater approximately two-week count variance.

No infections or other immune events were documented during collection. Per germline, CDR1 LNHDA and CDR2 SQIVND (reference sequence). V shed 6 bases and J shed 0 bases, with 12 bases lying between them. This CDR3 region has 15 residues. Some clones are missing from TCRdb's copy, which holds only in-frame ones; the method was immunoSEQ multiplex PCR. Of tens of thousands of clones listed, roughly 84% are singletons. Sequenced: blood. The V and J genes are TRBV19 and TRBJ1-3, with D maybe TRBD1 (5 bases). This TCR derives from a person aged 18 to 75 in good health. The CDR3 loop is CASSPDISSGNTIYF. The CDR3 coding sequence is TGTGCCAGTAGCCCGGACATAAGCTCTGGAAACACCATATATTTT.